This is a list of T cell receptor beta chains from one sample in a study of CD8 T cells in ankylosing spondylitis. TCRdb passed the 5' RACE reads through MiXCR, listing each CDR3 protein once. The sample has approximately 240,000 distinct CDR3 sequences; approximately 10% are singletons. Material for sequencing was blood, either unsorted or a sorted T cell fraction (not recorded which). These TCRs come from a male donor with ankylosing spondylitis or in good health (not recorded which). The CDR3 runs from the conserved cysteine through the conserved F or W. The D gene is left open where the match is weak. Clone size appears in some rows only: once, few, many, or a class for an expanded clone.

clone size	V gene	D gene	J gene	CDR3 protein	CDR3 DNA
.	TRBV7-7	TRBD2	TRBJ2-1	CASSPGTSGVYNEQFF	TGTGCCAGCAGCCCTGGGACTAGCGGAGTCTACAATGAGCAGTTCTTC
many	TRBV18	.	TRBJ1-1	CASSLQDMNTEAFF	TGTGCCAGCTCGCTACAGGATATGAACACTGAAGCTTTCTTT
many	TRBV10-3	.	TRBJ2-2	CAISEARGFSPGELFF	TGTGCCATCAGTGAGGCCAGGGGCTTTTCTCCCGGGGAGCTGTTTTTT
many	TRBV20-1	.	TRBJ1-1	CSARDPGHPLHTEAFF	TGCAGTGCTAGAGATCCGGGACACCCCCTACACACTGAAGCTTTCTTT
many	TRBV9	.	TRBJ2-2	CASSVDAGPNTGELFF	TGTGCCAGCAGCGTAGACGCGGGACCGAACACCGGGGAGCTGTTTTTT
many	TRBV3-1	.	TRBJ1-2	CASLGGTPDGYTF	TGTGCCAGCCTAGGTGGGACCCCTGATGGCTACACCTTC
many	TRBV12-3/TRBV12-4	.	TRBJ2-3	CASSLGRGSTDTQYF	TGTGCCAGCAGTTTAGGGAGGGGGAGCACAGATACGCAGTATTTT
many	TRBV12-3/TRBV12-4	TRBD1	TRBJ2-7	CASSFWLRDRANEQYF	TGTGCCAGCAGTTTCTGGTTGCGGGACAGGGCGAACGAGCAGTACTTC
many	TRBV29-1	TRBD2	TRBJ2-3	CSVERTSGGSPTDTQYF	TGCAGCGTTGAAAGGACTAGCGGGGGTAGTCCGACAGATACGCAGTATTTT
few	TRBV20-1	TRBD2	TRBJ2-1	CSASGGRESYNEQFF	TGCAGTGCTAGTGGAGGGAGGGAGTCCTACAATGAGCAGTTCTTC
many	TRBV15	TRBD2	TRBJ2-5	CATSRGVAGGQTQYF	TGTGCCACCAGCAGGGGGGTAGCGGGAGGTCAGACCCAGTACTTC
many	TRBV5-6	.	TRBJ1-1	CASSVTGRHEAFF	TGTGCCAGCAGCGTTACAGGTAGGCATGAAGCTTTCTTT
once	TRBV7-9	.	TRBJ2-7	CASSPLTGLSYEQYF	TGTGCCAGCAGCCCCTTGACAGGTTTGTCCTACGAGCAGTACTTC
many	TRBV20-1	TRBD1	TRBJ1-6	CSAIQGTVGAPLHF	TGCAGTGCTATACAGGGGACCGTCGGGGCACCCCTCCACTTT
many	TRBV5-1	TRBD1	TRBJ2-1	CASSQDRGTGFF	TGCGCCAGCAGCCAGGACAGGGGGACGGGGTTCTTC
many	TRBV7-2	TRBD2	TRBJ2-3	CASLNIGGAGRDTQYF	TGTGCCAGCCTCAACATCGGGGGGGCCGGGAGAGATACGCAGTATTTT
many	TRBV6-1	.	TRBJ1-2	CASRNTQGSGYTF	TGTGCCAGCAGAAACACACAGGGAAGCGGCTACACCTTC
.	TRBV7-2	.	TRBJ1-3	CASSLDGLGNTIYF	TGTGCCAGCAGCTTAGACGGACTTGGAAACACCATATATTTT
many	TRBV2	.	TRBJ2-4	CATAIQGTKNIQYF	TGTGCCACCGCCATACAGGGTACCAAAAACATTCAGTACTTC
many	TRBV21-1	.	TRBJ2-1	CASSTGHEQFF	TGTGCCAGCAGCACCGGGCATGAGCAGTTCTTC
.	TRBV6-1	.	TRBJ2-3	CASSAMGDTQYF	TGTGCCAGCAGTGCAATGGGGGATACGCAGTATTTT
.	TRBV5-5	TRBD1	TRBJ2-2	CASSWGTGPGELFF	TGTGCCAGCAGCTGGGGGACAGGGCCCGGGGAGCTGTTTTTT
many	TRBV29-1	.	TRBJ2-1	CSVSRGEQFF	TGCAGCGTCTCCCGTGGGGAGCAGTTCTTC
few	TRBV6-2/TRBV6-3	TRBD2	TRBJ2-2	CASTPSGGIDTGELFF	TGTGCCAGCACCCCCTCGGGGGGGATTGACACCGGGGAGCTGTTTTTT
many	TRBV5-1	.	TRBJ1-1	CASRGRLFEAFF	TGCGCCAGCAGAGGACGCCTCTTTGAAGCTTTCTTT
many	TRBV18	TRBD1	TRBJ1-2	CASSPDRDSYGYTF	TGTGCCAGCTCGCCTGACCGGGACAGCTATGGCTACACCTTC
many	TRBV6-1	.	TRBJ2-3	CAGPGGFLDTQYF	TGTGCCGGCCCCGGGGGCTTTCTGGATACGCAGTATTTT
few	TRBV5-1	.	TRBJ1-5	CASSLEGVSNQPQHF	TGCGCCAGCAGCTTGGAGGGGGTCAGCAATCAGCCCCAGCATTTT
many	TRBV6-1	.	TRBJ2-7	CASSENRAAGSYEQYF	TGTGCCAGCAGTGAGAATCGGGCAGCTGGCTCCTACGAGCAGTACTTC
many	TRBV20-1	.	TRBJ2-1	CSATPALSAVNEQFF	TGCAGTGCTACACCGGCCCTTTCGGCGGTCAATGAGCAGTTCTTC
few	TRBV4-1	.	TRBJ2-7	CASSEGGQPFLYEQYF	TGCGCCAGCAGCGAAGGGGGGCAGCCTTTCCTCTACGAGCAGTACTTC
many	TRBV3-1	TRBD1	TRBJ2-7	CASSQSLTGYEQYF	TGTGCCAGCAGCCAATCACTGACAGGGTACGAGCAGTACTTC
many	TRBV6-2/TRBV6-3	.	TRBJ1-2	CASSLGSGYGYTF	TGTGCCAGCAGTTTAGGATCTGGTTATGGCTACACCTTC
few	TRBV10-1	.	TRBJ1-2	CASSPKGMLDGYTF	TGCGCCAGCAGTCCCAAAGGGATGTTGGATGGCTACACCTTC
many	TRBV12-3/TRBV12-4	.	TRBJ1-5	CASRGRINQPQHF	TGTGCCAGCAGGGGCAGGATCAATCAGCCCCAGCATTTT
.	TRBV7-2	.	TRBJ2-6	CASSLSGGGGANVLTF	TGTGCCAGCAGCTTATCCGGGGGCGGTGGGGCCAACGTCCTGACTTTC
many	TRBV12-3/TRBV12-4	.	TRBJ1-2	CASSLAAGTGPYGYTF	TGTGCCAGCAGTTTAGCGGCTGGTACAGGGCCGTATGGCTACACCTTC
many	TRBV20-1	.	TRBJ2-1	CSAWTQNEQFF	TGCAGTGCTTGGACACAAAACGAGCAGTTCTTC
many	TRBV7-8	TRBD1	TRBJ1-5	CASSPVPGQRAWVGNQPQHF	TGTGCCAGCAGCCCTGTGCCGGGACAGCGCGCTTGGGTGGGCAATCAGCCCCAGCATTTT
.	TRBV20-1	TRBD1	TRBJ1-5	CSAQTPGQVGQPQHF	TGCAGTGCCCAGACACCGGGACAGGTCGGACAGCCCCAGCATTTT
many	TRBV5-6	.	TRBJ1-5	CASSFYGFSNQPQHF	TGTGCCAGCAGCTTTTACGGATTTAGCAATCAGCCCCAGCATTTT
few	TRBV18	TRBD2	TRBJ2-1	CASSPGLAGASYNEQFF	TGTGCCAGCTCACCAGGACTAGCGGGGGCCTCCTACAATGAGCAGTTCTTC
many	TRBV20-1	TRBD1	TRBJ2-4	CSAPGQGTNIQYF	TGCAGTGCTCCGGGACAGGGTACAAACATTCAGTACTTC
many	TRBV6-1	.	TRBJ1-2	CASSEARWDLGGYTF	TGTGCCAGCAGTGAAGCGCGATGGGACCTCGGAGGCTACACCTTC
few	TRBV18	TRBD2	TRBJ2-7	CASSPYGTSGKSYEQYF	TGTGCCAGCTCACCATACGGGACCAGCGGGAAGTCCTACGAGCAGTACTTC
.	TRBV10-3	.	TRBJ2-3	CAVSESRGTTDTQYF	TGTGCCGTCAGTGAGTCGAGAGGGACCACAGATACGCAGTATTTT
many	TRBV7-2	.	TRBJ1-5	CASSLGGTLHQPQHF	TGTGCCAGCAGCTTAGGGGGGACACTCCATCAGCCCCAGCATTTT
.	TRBV5-1	.	TRBJ1-6	CASSLESGSRSPLHF	TGCGCCAGCAGCTTGGAGAGTGGAAGTCGATCACCCCTCCACTTT
many	TRBV5-1	TRBD1	TRBJ2-7	CASKLNAGGAGAYEQYF	TGCGCCAGCAAACTAAACGCAGGGGGCGCCGGCGCCTACGAGCAGTACTTC
few	TRBV18	.	TRBJ1-5	CASSPVRGVKLNSNQPQHF	TGTGCCAGCTCACCAGTTCGTGGGGTAAAGTTGAATAGCAATCAGCCCCAGCATTTT
many	TRBV7-6	.	TRBJ2-6	CASSSGVSSGANVLTF	TGTGCCAGCAGCTCCGGGGTGTCGTCTGGGGCCAACGTCCTGACTTTC
many	TRBV20-1	.	TRBJ1-2	CSASNSQGNYGYTF	TGCAGTGCTAGTAACTCTCAAGGCAACTATGGCTACACCTTC
many	TRBV20-1	.	TRBJ2-7	CSALFQDEQYF	TGCAGTGCCCTTTTCCAGGACGAGCAGTACTTC
many	TRBV6-5	TRBD1	TRBJ2-1	CASSLTGGDVYNEQFF	TGTGCCAGCAGTTTGACAGGGGGCGACGTATACAATGAGCAGTTCTTC
.	TRBV30	.	TRBJ2-2	CAWTSENTGELFF	TGTGCCTGGACTAGCGAGAACACCGGGGAGCTGTTTTTT
many	TRBV27	TRBD1	TRBJ1-6	CASSSQGEYNSPLHF	TGTGCCAGCAGTTCGCAGGGGGAGTATAATTCACCCCTCCACTTT
many	TRBV5-1	TRBD1	TRBJ2-2	CASSKVGQGNTGELFF	TGCGCCAGCAGCAAAGTAGGACAGGGGAACACCGGGGAGCTGTTTTTT
few	TRBV7-2	.	TRBJ2-1	CASSGRLNNEQFF	TGTGCCAGCAGCGGACGACTTAACAATGAGCAGTTCTTC